A selection of T cell receptor beta chains follows, all from one sample in a study of blood T cells in healthy people across ages. Each CDR3 protein gets one entry after TCRdb re-called the 5' RACE reads with MiXCR. This sample has 1.5 million to 2 million distinct CDR3 sequences, with about two fifths found just once. Sequenced material: blood. All receptors derive from a human donor in good health. The CDR3 runs from the conserved cysteine through the conserved F or W. Fields, in order: J gene, V gene, clone size, D gene, CDR3 protein, CDR3 DNA. D genes are given only for firm matches. The size field is filled for only some rows; it gives once, few, many or a size class.

j_gene: TRBJ1-6; v_gene: TRBV20-1; abundance: NA; d_gene: NA; CDR3aa: CSASHGGVAYNSPLHF; CDR3nt: TGCAGTGCTTCCCATGGGGGGGTTGCCTATAATTCACCCCTCCACTTT
j_gene: TRBJ1-2; v_gene: TRBV6-2/TRBV6-3; abundance: NA; d_gene: NA; CDR3aa: CASSASGANYGYTF; CDR3nt: TGTGCCAGCAGCGCGTCGGGCGCTAACTATGGCTACACCTTC
j_gene: TRBJ1-2; v_gene: TRBV6-5; abundance: many; d_gene: TRBD1; CDR3aa: CASSYSLPTGANGYTF; CDR3nt: TGTGCCAGCAGTTACTCCCTCCCGACAGGGGCGAATGGCTACACCTTC
j_gene: TRBJ1-2; v_gene: TRBV10-3; abundance: NA; d_gene: NA; CDR3aa: CAISEDSYYGYTF; CDR3nt: TGTGCCATCAGTGAGGACAGTTACTATGGCTACACCTTC
j_gene: TRBJ1-2; v_gene: TRBV9; abundance: NA; d_gene: NA; CDR3aa: CASSGGGNRQFYGYTF; CDR3nt: TGTGCCAGCAGCGGTGGAGGGAACAGGCAGTTCTATGGCTACACCTTC
j_gene: TRBJ1-2; v_gene: TRBV5-1; abundance: few; d_gene: NA; CDR3aa: CASSDSPGVGGYTF; CDR3nt: TGCGCCAGCTCCGACAGTCCTGGAGTCGGTGGCTACACCTTC
j_gene: TRBJ1-1; v_gene: TRBV27; abundance: NA; d_gene: TRBD1; CDR3aa: CASSPNRGSRAFF; CDR3nt: TGTGCCAGCAGTCCTAACAGGGGTTCGAGGGCTTTCTTT
j_gene: TRBJ2-2; v_gene: TRBV12-3/TRBV12-4; abundance: NA; d_gene: NA; CDR3aa: CASSFPVRTGELFF; CDR3nt: TGTGCCAGCAGTTTCCCTGTCCGAACCGGGGAGCTGTTTTTT
j_gene: TRBJ2-4; v_gene: TRBV27; abundance: few; d_gene: NA; CDR3aa: CASSKPGAGSKNIQYF; CDR3nt: TGTGCCAGCTCAAAGCCTGGGGCCGGATCAAAAAACATTCAGTACTTC
j_gene: TRBJ2-1; v_gene: TRBV20-1; abundance: NA; d_gene: NA; CDR3aa: CSARDHKHEQFF; CDR3nt: TGCAGTGCACGGGACCACAAACATGAGCAGTTCTTC
j_gene: TRBJ1-2; v_gene: TRBV15; abundance: NA; d_gene: NA; CDR3aa: CATSSHSANYGYTF; CDR3nt: TGTGCCACCAGCAGTCACAGCGCTAACTATGGCTACACCTTC
j_gene: TRBJ1-2; v_gene: TRBV28; abundance: few; d_gene: NA; CDR3aa: CASSMDSYGYTF; CDR3nt: TGTGCCAGCAGTATGGACAGCTACGGCTACACCTTC
j_gene: TRBJ2-1; v_gene: TRBV7-3; abundance: few; d_gene: TRBD1; CDR3aa: CASSPPGQDSSYNEQFF; CDR3nt: TGTGCCAGCAGCCCCCCCGGACAGGACTCTTCCTACAATGAGCAGTTCTTC
j_gene: TRBJ1-6; v_gene: TRBV4-1; abundance: NA; d_gene: NA; CDR3aa: CASSQVSRSSYNSPLHF; CDR3nt: TGCGCCAGCAGCCAAGTTTCACGGAGCTCCTATAATTCACCCCTCCACTTT
j_gene: TRBJ1-5; v_gene: TRBV7-2; abundance: few; d_gene: TRBD1; CDR3aa: CASSLYPGTGGDQPQHF; CDR3nt: TGTGCCAGCAGCTTATATCCGGGGACAGGCGGCGATCAGCCCCAGCATTTT
j_gene: TRBJ2-5; v_gene: TRBV18; abundance: NA; d_gene: NA; CDR3aa: CASPPLGKQETQYF; CDR3nt: TGTGCCAGCCCACCACTAGGAAAACAAGAGACCCAGTACTTC